A single sample gave rise to the 18 T cell receptor beta chains below, sequenced in a study of OX40 agonist ivuxolimab in advanced cancers. Clones were read by immunoSEQ multiplex PCR, and TCRdb kept only the in-frame ones, dropping some. The repertoire holds over 70,000 clones, with about 90% as singletons. The material was CD4+ or CD8+ T cells sorted from blood, obtained in a trial of the OX40 agonist ivuxolimab. The source is an adult with an advanced solid tumor such as melanoma, head and neck, liver or kidney cancer.

This clone was counted once. V gene TRBV15 combines with J gene TRBJ2-1, with 11 bases that match TRBD1. Germline CDR1 LNHNV, CDR2 YYDKDF (reference sequence). The length of the CDR3 is 18 residues. After removal of 5 bases from V and 2 bases from J, the junction contained 11 bases not matched to a gene. The CDR3 is CATSGGPGTGGTYNEQFF. As DNA, the CDR3 is TGTGCCACCAGCGGGGGGCCCGGGACAGGGGGTACCTACAATGAGCAGTTCTTC.

V and J are TRBV27 and TRBJ1-2, with D perhaps TRBD1 (6 bases). Per the germline V gene, CDR1 is MNHEY and CDR2 is SMNVEV (reference sequence). Trimming removed 6 bases at V and 5 bases at J, with 13 bases between. The CDR3 has 13 amino acids. CDR3 residues: CASSPGTIYGYTF. The CDR3 region has the DNA TGTGCCAGCAGCCCCGGGACAATATATGGCTACACCTTC.

This chain uses TRBV10-3 with TRBJ2-4, with 7 bases matching TRBD1. Unmatched junction bases numbered 13, after V lost 5 bases and J lost 12 bases. The CDR3 covers 14 residues. Germline V gene data show CDR1 as ENHRY and CDR2 as SYGVKD. DNA for the CDR3: TGTGCCATCAGTCACCGGGACAGTCTCCTGGCTCAGTACTTC. This translates into CAISHRDSLLAQYF.

This clone was observed once. The chain has TRBV5-1 and TRBJ2-7, with D maybe TRBD1 (6 bases). Trimming left V 5 bases short and J 2 bases short, with 11 bases between. This CDR3 is 13 amino acids long. Germline CDR1 and CDR2: SGHRS and YFSETQ. CDR3 region: CASRLDSTYEQYF. In nucleotides, the CDR3 is TGCGCCAGCAGGCTGGACAGCACCTACGAGCAGTACTTC.

The V and J genes are TRBV7-9 and TRBJ1-2, with D unclear. The CDR3 extends over 16 amino acids. The ends were cut back, 1 base at V and 4 bases at J, with 16 bases in the middle. Per the germline V gene, CDR1 is SEHNR and CDR2 is FQNEAQ (reference sequence). The CDR3 loop is CASSLVSVATTYGYTF. CDR3 nucleotide sequence: TGTGCCAGCAGCTTAGTTTCTGTAGCGACCACCTATGGCTACACCTTC.

Only one count was recorded for this clone. In DNA form, the CDR3 reads TGTGCCAGCAGCTTAGATCCCGACAGGGGGCGGGACTACACCTTC. Residues: CASSLDPDRGRDYTF. The genes are TRBV11-2 and TRBJ1-2; 10 nucleotides match TRBD1. The V gene's germline CDR1 is SGHAT and CDR2 FQNNGV. V lost 0 bases, J lost 10 bases, and 8 bases stayed unmatched. The CDR3 length is 15 residues.

In DNA, the CDR3 is TGTGCCAGCAGTTCTCACCAGGGGGCGAGCGGTCAGCCCCAGCATTTT. This gives the protein CASSSHQGASGQPQHF. This chain joins TRBV27 and TRBJ1-5; 8 bases match TRBD1. The germline gives CDR1 MNHEY, CDR2 SMNVEV (reference sequence). This CDR3 is 16 amino acids long. V shed 4 bases and J 6 bases; nucleotides not matched to a gene: 11.

The chain is built from TRBV7-9 and TRBJ1-2; possibly TRBD1 for D (6 bases). V lost 4 bases to trimming and J lost 4 bases, with 22 bases between them. There are 17 residues in the CDR3. Germline values: CDR1 SEHNR, CDR2 FQNEAQ (reference sequence). The DNA for the CDR3 is TGTGCCAGCAGCTCCACGGGACAACCGGGACGCGCCTATGGCTACACCTTC. Its protein is CASSSTGQPGRAYGYTF. The complete variable domain, with remaining parts taken from reference TRBV7-9 and TRBJ1-2, reads DTGVSQNPRHKITKRGQNVTFRCDPISEHNRLYWYRQTLGQGPEFLTYFQNEAQLEKSRLLSDRFSAERPKGSFSTLEIQRTEQGDSAMYLCASSSTGQPGRAYGYTFGSGTRLTVV.

The chain is built from TRBV6-1 and TRBJ2-7; a possible D gene is TRBD1 (6 bases). Trimming left V 2 bases short and J 3 bases short, with 11 bases between. Germline CDR1 MNHNS, CDR2 SASEGT. This CDR3 comprises 14 residues. CDR3 nucleotide sequence: TGTGCCAGCAGTGAAATCGGGGACAACTACGAGCAGTACTTC. This codes for CASSEIGDNYEQYF.

The rearrangement uses TRBV18 and TRBJ2-5; no clear D. This CDR3 has 15 residues. V was clipped by 1 base and J by 3 bases, with 12 bases between them. Looked up from germline, CDR1 is KGHSH and CDR2 is LQKENI. The CDR3 region is CASSPRRAPKETQYF. Written as DNA, the CDR3 is TGTGCCAGCTCACCACGAAGGGCCCCGAAAGAGACCCAGTACTTC.

The genes are TRBV6-5 and TRBJ1-5; D unclear. The CDR3 is 14 residues long. V was clipped by 6 bases and J by 5 bases, with 14 bases between them. In germline, CDR1 is MNHEY, CDR2 SVGAGI. CDR3 region: CASSDWTGYQPQHF. CDR3 sequence (DNA): TGTGCCAGCAGCGATTGGACCGGTTATCAGCCCCAGCATTTT.

The rearrangement uses TRBV7-6 and TRBJ2-7; 16 bases are shared with TRBD2. J was trimmed by 5 bases and V by 2 bases; bases with no gene match: 6. The CDR3 covers 17 residues. Germline V gives CDR1 SGHVS, CDR2 FNYEAQ. CDR3 DNA sequence: TGTGCCAGCAGCTTAAGGGGACTAGCGGGAGGGTCGGACGAGCAGTACTTC. Translating it yields CASSLRGLAGGSDEQYF.

The chain joins TRBV27 to TRBJ2-5; D uncertain. This CDR3 is built from 12 residues. The ends were cut back, 6 bases at V and 5 bases at J, with 10 bases in the middle. From germline, CDR1 is MNHEY and CDR2 SMNVEV (reference sequence). The CDR3 loop reads CASSRIGETQYF. The CDR3 coding sequence is TGTGCCAGCAGCCGAATAGGGGAGACCCAGTACTTC.

This chain uses TRBV7-3 with TRBJ2-3; TRBD1 agrees at 8 bases. The CDR3 spans 15 residues. The ends lost 2 bases at V and 1 base at J; junction bases unmatched: 2. Germline V gives CDR1 SGHTA, CDR2 FQGTGA. DNA of the CDR3: TGTGCCAGCAGCTTACCACAGGGGGGCACAGATACGCAGTATTTT. Encoded protein: CASSLPQGGTDTQYF. Using reference TRBV7-3 and TRBJ2-3 for the parts outside the CDR3, the full variable domain is GAGVSQTPSNKVTEKGKYVELRCDPISGHTALYWYRQSLGQGPEFLIYFQGTGAADDSGLPNDRFFAVRPEGSVSTLKIQRTERGDSAVYLCASSLPQGGTDTQYFGPGTRLTVL.

The chain employs TRBV5-8 and TRBJ2-3; no clear D. Germline CDR1 and CDR2: SGHTS and YDEGEE. V was cut by 0 bases and J by 0 bases, with 8 bases left in between. The CDR3 sequence is 15 residues long. CDR3: CASSLATVSTDTQYF. The CDR3, as DNA: TGTGCCAGCAGCTTGGCCACAGTTAGCACAGATACGCAGTATTTT.

The CDR3, as DNA: TGTGCCAGCAGCCTTCCCCGCGGACTAGCGGGAATCTACAATGAGCAGTTCTTC. Translating it yields CASSLPRGLAGIYNEQFF. V and J are TRBV7-8 and TRBJ2-1, with 12 bases identical to TRBD2. The CDR3 runs to 18 residues. Losses at the gene ends were 5 bases for V and 3 bases for J; bases not matched to a gene: 11. The germline V gene encodes CDR1 SGHVS and CDR2 FQNEAQ.

The rearrangement uses TRBV7-6 and TRBJ2-3; no reliable D call. V gave up 2 bases and J gave up 1 base, with 4 bases separating them. The CDR3 spans 13 residues. CDR1 SGHVS and CDR2 FNYEAQ come from the germline V gene. For the CDR3, the DNA is TGTGCCAGCAGCTTATTTGGCACAGATACGCAGTATTTT. It translates to CASSLFGTDTQYF.

The V and J genes are TRBV5-1 and TRBJ1-5; D is ambiguous. Germline V gene data show CDR1 as SGHRS and CDR2 as YFSETQ. Trimming shortened V by 0 bases and J by 4 bases, and 11 bases separated the two germline ends. The CDR3 consists of 15 residues. CDR3 bases: TGCGCCAGCAGCTTGGAGCCCGGTACGAATCAGCCCCAGCATTTT. This sequence encodes CASSLEPGTNQPQHF.